The 25 T cell receptor beta chains in this list originate from one sample, sequenced in a study of T cells expressing NK-cell markers (dated by TCRdb to 2020 to 2021). Library preparation used 5' RACE. TCRdb names Illumina HiSeq 2000 as the instrument used. Following reprocessing of the reads by TCRdb, the data hold one row per CDR3 protein sequence and no DNA is available. The sample's clone listing holds under 500,000 distinct CDR3 sequences. Under 7.5% of the sample goes to the ten largest clones. The sequenced sample was blood T cells: a sorted CD56 or NKG2C T cell subset, CD4+ or CD8+ T cells, or bulk PBMC T cells (not recorded which). The receptors derive from a woman between 18 and 75 years old in good health.

The J gene is TRBJ2-6, the V gene TRBV4-3. This CDR3 spans 14 amino acids. CDR1 is LGHNA and CDR2 is YSLEER in the germline V gene. CDR3 loop: CASSQAARANVLTF.

The J gene is TRBJ1-1, the V gene TRBV18; the TCRdb D gene call, TRBD1, has no DNA to confirm it. Germline V CDR1 and CDR2: KGHSH, LQKENI. CDR3 length: 16 residues. The CDR3 region is CASSPRRGEENTEAFF. Together with reference TRBV18 and TRBJ1-1, the CDR3 gives the full variable domain: NAGVMQNPRHLVRRRGQEARLRCSPMKGHSHVYWYRQLPEEGLKFMVYLQKENIIDESGMPKERFSAEFPKEGPSILRIQQVVRGDSAAYFCASSPRRGEENTEAFFGQGTRLTVV.

The rearrangement links TRBV5-1 to TRBJ2-3; there is no DNA to check the TCRdb D call of TRBD2. The length of the CDR3 is 17 residues. The germline V gene has CDR1 SGHRS and CDR2 YFSETQ. The CDR3 sequence is CASSLWTSGGPTDTQYF.

V and J are TRBV25-1 and TRBJ2-5; with no DNA, the TCRdb D assignment of TRBD1 cannot be verified. Looked up from germline, CDR1 is MGHDK and CDR2 is SYGVNS. The CDR3 totals 14 residues. CDR3 region: CASSESGGTGTQYF.

V is TRBV11-1 and J is TRBJ2-1; the D call from TCRdb, TRBD1, cannot be confirmed without DNA. Germline loops: CDR1 SGHAT, CDR2 FQDESV (reference sequence). This CDR3 contains 18 residues. This CDR3 reads CASSSPGAGTSSYNEQFF.

The gene calls are TRBV20-1 and TRBJ2-1. This CDR3 is built from 13 residues. Germline lookup yields CDR1 DFQATT and CDR2 SNEGSKA (reference sequence). CDR3 in amino acids: CSATDTSYNEQFF.

The chain combines TRBV19 with TRBJ1-5; without DNA, the TCRdb call of TRBD1 cannot be checked. CDR1 and CDR2 from the germline V gene are LNHDA and SQIVND (reference sequence). The CDR3 consists of 16 residues. CDR3 residues: CASRGEQGLSNQPQHF.

This chain connects TRBV6-5 to TRBJ2-5; TCRdb's D call, TRBD1, is unchecked because there is no DNA. Germline V lookup: CDR1 MNHEY, CDR2 SVGAGI. CDR3 length equals 16 residues. The CDR3 spells CASSYSGRVYGETQYF.

This rearrangement joins TRBV7-2 to TRBJ2-3; there is no DNA to check the TCRdb D call of TRBD1. Germline V gives CDR1 SGHTA, CDR2 FQGNSA. The CDR3 consists of 16 residues. CDR3: CASSPSWGLGADTQYF.

The chain links TRBV12-3 or TRBV12-4 to TRBJ2-1. The CDR3 contains 15 residues. CDR3 sequence reads: CASSSVLSSYNEQFF.

The rearrangement uses TRBV29-1 and TRBJ2-5; TCRdb's D call, TRBD2, is unchecked because there is no DNA. Germline V gene sequence: CDR1 SQVTM, CDR2 ANQGSEA. The CDR3 has 12 residues. CDR3 region: CSVLGQEGTQYF.

The gene calls are TRBV5-4 and TRBJ1-2; TCRdb proposes TRBD1, but this gene call is untestable without DNA. Germline V gives CDR1 SGHNT, CDR2 YYREEE (reference sequence). The CDR3 runs 16 residues. CDR3: CASSPSPGTGGAGYTF.

The chain carries TRBV20-1 and TRBJ2-1; TCRdb picks TRBD1, but there is no DNA to check that call. CDR1 DFQATT and CDR2 SNEGSKA come from the germline V gene (reference sequence). This CDR3 contains 12 residues. The chain's CDR3 is CSARRGFDEQFF.

V and J are TRBV18 and TRBJ2-1; TCRdb's D gene call, TRBD2, goes unchecked for lack of DNA. Germline lookup yields CDR1 KGHSH and CDR2 LQKENI. The CDR3 runs to 18 residues. This CDR3 reads CASSPDREGRESYNEQFF. Supplemented by reference TRBV18 and TRBJ2-1, the full variable domain reads NAGVMQNPRHLVRRRGQEARLRCSPMKGHSHVYWYRQLPEEGLKFMVYLQKENIIDESGMPKERFSAEFPKEGPSILRIQQVVRGDSAAYFCASSPDREGRESYNEQFFGPGTRLTVL.

V gene TRBV7-3 combines with J gene TRBJ1-2. Germline lookup yields CDR1 SGHTA and CDR2 FQGTGA. This CDR3 is built from 13 residues. CDR3 in amino acids: CASSLYLDGGYTF.

The chain uses TRBV18 and TRBJ2-7. The germline V gene has CDR1 KGHSH and CDR2 LQKENI. This CDR3 region has 13 residues. CDR3 amino acids: CASSPTQAYEQYF.

The CDR3 sequence: CASSLLDREKLFF. This rearrangement joins TRBV7-2 to TRBJ1-4; the D call of TRBD1 rests on TCRdb alone, since no DNA is present to check it. The CDR3 runs to 13 residues. Per germline, CDR1 SGHTA and CDR2 FQGNSA.

The gene calls are TRBV4-3 and TRBJ2-3. Looked up from germline, CDR1 is LGHNA and CDR2 is YSLEER. This CDR3 is 15 amino acids long. This CDR3 reads CASSQTDLDTDTQYF.

The V and J genes are TRBV25-1 and TRBJ2-5; without DNA, the TCRdb call of TRBD1 cannot be checked. Per germline, CDR1 MGHDK and CDR2 SYGVNS. The CDR3 totals 12 residues. The CDR3 region is CASSEGGETQYF.

This rearrangement joins TRBV27 to TRBJ2-1. The CDR3 is made up of 17 amino acids. The V gene's germline CDR1 is MNHEY and CDR2 SMNVEV (reference sequence). The CDR3 loop reads CASSLSFLAVSYNEQFF.

The chain uses TRBV29-1 and TRBJ2-7; TCRdb lists TRBD2, though no DNA is available to test this call. CDR3 size: 13 residues. CDR1 SQVTM and CDR2 ANQGSEA come from the germline V gene. The CDR3 sequence: CSVTVGLLYEQYF.

The rearrangement links TRBV4-2 to TRBJ2-3; TCRdb proposes TRBD2, but this gene call is untestable without DNA. Per the germline V gene, CDR1 is LGHNA and CDR2 is YNFKEQ. The CDR3 covers 15 residues. CDR3 sequence: CASSQVGGSGDTQYF.

This rearrangement joins TRBV7-9 to TRBJ2-5; no DNA is available, so the TRBD1 call from TCRdb remains unchecked. This CDR3 comprises 15 residues. Germline V lookup: CDR1 SEHNR, CDR2 FQNEAQ (reference sequence). The CDR3 loop is CASSLSWGPQETQYF.

This chain links TRBV20-1 with TRBJ1-1. Germline V lookup: CDR1 DFQATT, CDR2 SNEGSKA (reference sequence). The CDR3 contains 11 residues. The CDR3: CSATGGTEAFF.

The CDR3 spells CSAVRDRNTEAFF. The rearrangement joins TRBV29-1 to TRBJ1-1; TCRdb proposes TRBD1, but this gene call is untestable without DNA. The CDR3 consists of 13 residues. CDR1 and CDR2 from the germline V gene are SQVTM and ANQGSEA.